A single sample is the source of the 31 T cell receptor beta chains below, sequenced in a study of blood T cell repertoires in COVID-19. Method: immunoSEQ multiplex PCR; TCRdb's copy keeps in-frame clones and lacks some. This repertoire shows 300,000 to 350,000 clones, around nine tenths found once; its top ten account for around 4%. The material sequenced was peripheral blood. The receptors come from a woman aged 55-75 years with COVID-19, enrolled during active disease.

The CDR3 DNA is TGTGCCAGCTCGCCGAGCGGGGGGAGGGAGACCCAGTACTTC. This encodes CASSPSGGRETQYF. The chain couples TRBV7-8 to TRBJ2-5; 9 bases are shared with TRBD2. Germline V lookup: CDR1 SGHVS, CDR2 FQNEAQ. This CDR3 contains 14 residues. With V trimmed by 8 bases and J by 5 bases, 9 bases remained unmatched.

The V and J genes are TRBV25-1 and TRBJ1-6, with D uncertain. This CDR3 is built from 14 residues. The V gene lost 3 bases and the J gene lost 6 bases, with 9 bases spanning the gap. CDR1 and CDR2 from the germline V gene are MGHDK and SYGVNS. CDR3 protein: CASSEMYTNSPLHF. DNA of the CDR3: TGTGCCAGCAGTGAGATGTACACTAATTCACCCCTCCACTTT.

The gene calls are TRBV6-6 and TRBJ2-1; no clear D. V gave up 6 bases and J gave up 5 bases, with 11 bases separating them. This CDR3 comprises 13 residues. The germline V gene encodes CDR1 MNHNY and CDR2 SVGAGI (reference sequence). The CDR3 DNA reads TGTGCCAGCAGCCAAGACTCTAACAATGAGCAGTTCTTC. The encoded protein is CASSQDSNNEQFF.

The chain carries TRBV29-1 and TRBJ1-6; D unclear. This CDR3 has 15 amino acids. The V gene's germline CDR1 is SQVTM and CDR2 ANQGSEA. V was clipped by 6 bases and J by 11 bases, with 23 bases between them. CDR3 region: CSVRFLRGPGPPLHF. CDR3 sequence (DNA): TGCAGCGTCCGCTTTTTAAGAGGTCCGGGTCCACCCCTCCACTTT.

The V and J genes are TRBV2 and TRBJ2-3, with 7 positions matching TRBD1. The germline CDR1 and CDR2 sequences are SNHLY and FYNNEI. After removal of 6 bases from V and 0 bases from J, the junction contained 3 bases not matched to a gene. The CDR3 sequence is 14 residues long. CDR3 DNA sequence: TGTGCCAGCAGACGGGACAGTAGCACAGATACGCAGTATTTT. It codes for CASRRDSSTDTQYF.

The CDR3 loop is CASSEVGVGGFNEKLFF. As DNA, the CDR3 is TGTGCCAGCAGTGAAGTCGGGGTCGGGGGTTTCAATGAAAAACTGTTTTTT. The chain is built from TRBV6-1 and TRBJ1-4, with TRBD1 as a possible D gene (5 bases). The CDR3 contains 17 residues. V gave up 1 base and J gave up 5 bases, with 17 bases separating them. Germline V lookup: CDR1 MNHNS, CDR2 SASEGT.

The chain is built from TRBV27 and TRBJ2-5; 8 bases map to TRBD1. Germline loops: CDR1 MNHEY, CDR2 SMNVEV (reference sequence). This CDR3 spans 15 amino acids. V was pared by 5 bases and J by 4 bases, with 9 bases of the junction left unmatched. CDR3 in DNA: TGTGCCAGCAGTGAAAGACAGGGGACCGGAGAGACCCAGTACTTC. As protein: CASSERQGTGETQYF.

This rearrangement joins TRBV6-5 to TRBJ1-5; no firm D call. This CDR3 has 12 amino acids. Trimming shortened V by 11 bases and J by 3 bases, and 11 bases separated the two germline ends. Germline V CDR1 and CDR2: MNHEY, SVGAGI. The CDR3 spells CASAPYNQPQHF. CDR3 coding DNA: TGTGCCTCAGCGCCTTACAATCAGCCCCAGCATTTT.

In nucleotides, the CDR3 is TGTGCCAGCAGCTTATCCGGGGGGCAAGAGACCCAGTACTTC. Translating gives CASSLSGGQETQYF. This chain links TRBV7-3 with TRBJ2-5, with 7 bases aligning to TRBD2. CDR3 length equals 14 residues. The V gene end was trimmed by 2 bases and the J gene end by 2 bases; junction bases not matched to a gene: 2. CDR1 and CDR2 (germline): SGHTA, FQGTGA.

This chain links TRBV11-2 with TRBJ2-1; D may be TRBD2 (5 bases). The CDR3 extends over 16 amino acids. In germline, CDR1 is SGHAT, CDR2 FQNNGV. Trimming shortened V by 6 bases and J by 7 bases, and 22 bases separated the two germline ends. In nucleotides, the CDR3 is TGTGCCAGCAGATACTCGTGGGCGAGCGGTAAGAATGAGCAGTTCTTC. This translates into CASRYSWASGKNEQFF.

This chain uses TRBV29-1 with TRBJ1-1; D gene unclear. This CDR3 spans 10 amino acids. The germline V and J ends were trimmed by 5 bases and 8 bases, with 9 bases remaining between them. The germline gives CDR1 SQVTM, CDR2 ANQGSEA. CDR3 region: CSVSRAEAFF. CDR3 DNA: TGCAGCGTTTCTCGAGCGGAAGCTTTCTTT.

This chain links TRBV14 with TRBJ1-1, with a tentative D call TRBD1 (6 bases). Looked up from germline, CDR1 is SGHDN and CDR2 is FVKESK. The CDR3 totals 14 residues. Trimming stripped 4 bases from V and 0 bases from J, with 9 bases between. As DNA, the CDR3 is TGTGCCAGCAGCCCCCAGGGGTTGAACACTGAAGCTTTCTTT. The encoded protein is CASSPQGLNTEAFF. Full variable domain (outside the CDR3, taken from reference TRBV14 and TRBJ1-1): EAGVTQFPSHSVIEKGQTVTLRCDPISGHDNLYWYRRVMGKEIKFLLHFVKESKQDESGMPNNRFLAERTGGTYSTLKVQPAELEDSGVYFCASSPQGLNTEAFFGQGTRLTVV.

This clone was detected only once. This chain joins TRBV4-1 and TRBJ1-1; TRBD1 is a possible D gene (6 bases). Germline V gene data show CDR1 as MGHRA and CDR2 as YSYEKL. The CDR3 totals 16 residues. Trimming removed 0 bases from V and 3 bases from J, with 14 bases in between. The CDR3 loop is CASSQEAGATDTEAFF. CDR3 DNA: TGCGCCAGCAGCCAAGAAGCAGGGGCTACGGACACTGAAGCTTTCTTT.

This clone was detected only once. The chain carries TRBV7-9 and TRBJ1-5; 10 bases map to TRBD1. Germline lookup yields CDR1 SEHNR and CDR2 FQNEAQ (reference sequence). V lost 5 bases to trimming and J lost 2 bases; unmatched junction nucleotides: 3. This CDR3 region has 15 residues. CDR3 sequence reads: CASSIGTGGNQPQHF. The CDR3 coding sequence is TGTGCCAGCAGCATAGGGACAGGGGGCAATCAGCCCCAGCATTTT.

The rearrangement uses TRBV2 and TRBJ1-5, with TRBD1 matching over 8 bases. The J segment lost 5 bases and the V segment lost 4 bases, leaving 10 bases of the junction unmatched. The CDR3 length is 16 residues. Germline V gene sequence: CDR1 SNHLY, CDR2 FYNNEI. CDR3 in DNA: TGTGCCAGCAGTGCGGGCTTGACAGGGGCGGATCAGCCCCAGCATTTT. The encoded protein is CASSAGLTGADQPQHF.

The rearrangement links TRBV3-1 (or the pseudogene TRBV3-2) to TRBJ1-2, with D perhaps matching TRBD1 (6 bases). The CDR3 has 12 residues. V lost 6 bases to trimming and J lost 1 base, with 6 bases between them. Germline CDR1 and CDR2: LGHDT and YNNKEL (reference sequence). The chain's CDR3 is CASRGHNYGYTF. The CDR3 bases are TGTGCCAGCAGGGGACATAACTATGGCTACACCTTC.

This clone was picked up one time. This may be a read error, as it is one base from a much larger clone. The chain employs TRBV5-4 and TRBJ2-7, with 7 positions matching TRBD1. The germline V gene encodes CDR1 SGHNT and CDR2 YYREEE (reference sequence). CDR3 size: 12 residues. V was clipped by 1 base and J by 6 bases; unmatched bases: 1. DNA for the CDR3: TGTGCCAGCAGCTTGACAGGGGTCGAGCAGTACTTC. This codes for CASSLTGVEQYF. Full variable domain (missing parts from reference TRBV5-4 and TRBJ2-7): ETGVTQSPTHLIKTRGQQVTLRCSSQSGHNTVSWYQQALGQGPQFIFQYYREEENGRGNFPPRFSGLQFPNYSSELNVNALELDDSALYLCASSLTGVEQYFGPGTRLTVT.

This chain connects TRBV19 to TRBJ2-5, with 11 bases lining up with TRBD1. This CDR3 region has 15 residues. V trimming: 3 bases; J trimming: 3 bases; junction bases outside the gene matches: 3. CDR1 and CDR2 (germline): LNHDA, SQIVND (reference sequence). CDR3 sequence (DNA): TGTGCCAGTAGTATGGACAGGGGGCAGGAAGAGACCCAGTACTTC. Residues: CASSMDRGQEETQYF.

CDR3 region: CASSLTGFNTEAFF. DNA of the CDR3: TGCGCCAGCAGCTTGACAGGGTTTAACACTGAAGCTTTCTTT. The genes are TRBV5-1 and TRBJ1-1, with D maybe TRBD1 (6 bases). This CDR3 contains 14 residues. V was clipped by 1 base and J by 2 bases, with 9 bases between them. CDR1 is SGHRS and CDR2 is YFSETQ in the germline V gene. The full variable domain, completed using reference TRBV5-1 and TRBJ1-1, is KAGVTQTPRYLIKTRGQQVTLSCSPISGHRSVSWYQQTPGQGLQFLFEYFSETQRNKGNFPGRFSGRQFSNSRSEMNVSTLELGDSALYLCASSLTGFNTEAFFGQGTRLTVV.

The V gene is TRBV6-5, the J gene TRBJ1-2; 9 positions agree with TRBD1. After removal of 5 bases from V and 6 bases from J, the junction contained 7 bases not matched to a gene. There are 14 residues in the CDR3. Germline V gene lookup returns CDR1 MNHEY and CDR2 SVGAGI. CDR3 in amino acids: CASSRTGTGNGYTF. The CDR3 DNA is TGTGCCAGCAGTCGAACCGGGACAGGGAATGGCTACACCTTC.

V and J are TRBV27 and TRBJ2-7, with a tentative D call TRBD1 (6 bases). The CDR3 runs to 13 residues. Germline V lookup: CDR1 MNHEY, CDR2 SMNVEV (reference sequence). The V end lost 5 bases, the J end lost 2 bases, and 10 bases lay between the germline ends. In DNA, the CDR3 is TGTGCCAGCAGTGATCAGGGGACCTACGAGCAGTACTTC. Protein: CASSDQGTYEQYF.

The chain uses TRBV6-5 and TRBJ2-3, with 10 bases that match TRBD2. V shed 6 bases and J 2 bases; nucleotides not matched to a gene: 5. In germline, CDR1 is MNHEY, CDR2 SVGAGI. This CDR3 has 15 amino acids. The CDR3 loop reads CASSRTSGNTDTQYF. In DNA form, the CDR3 reads TGTGCCAGCAGCAGGACTAGCGGAAACACAGATACGCAGTATTTT.

CDR3 coding DNA: TGTGCCTGGAGTGCCCTTGGGGGCCGACAGTTACTCACTAACTATGGCTACACCTTC. Translating gives CAWSALGGRQLLTNYGYTF. The chain has TRBV30 and TRBJ1-2; possibly TRBD1 for D (6 bases). CDR3 length equals 19 residues. Trimming shortened V by 1 base and J by 0 bases, and 24 bases separated the two germline ends. Germline values: CDR1 GTSNPN, CDR2 SVGIG (reference sequence).

The chain employs TRBV4-1 and TRBJ1-2; 12 positions match TRBD1. V dropped 2 bases and J dropped 8; count of bases not matched to a gene: 6. This CDR3 spans 15 amino acids. Germline-derived CDR1 and CDR2 are MGHRA and YSYEKL. Here the CDR3 DNA reads TGCGCCAGCAGCCAACCGGGACAGGGGGCTCGGGGCTACACCTTC. This codes for CASSQPGQGARGYTF.

The rearrangement joins TRBV27 to TRBJ2-1, with TRBD2 matching 13 bases. Germline V gene data show CDR1 as MNHEY and CDR2 as SMNVEV (reference sequence). This CDR3 has 16 amino acids. J was trimmed by 6 bases and V by 4 bases; bases with no gene match: 6. The CDR3 nucleotides are TGTGCCAGCAGTTCCCTTACTAGCGGGGGGGCCAATGAGCAGTTCTTC. This codes for CASSSLTSGGANEQFF.

This sequence joins TRBV19 and TRBJ1-5; D gene ambiguous. The germline CDR1 and CDR2 sequences are LNHDA and SQIVND (reference sequence). V gave up 8 bases and J gave up 4 bases, with 12 bases separating them. The CDR3 has 13 residues. CDR3 DNA sequence: TGTGCCAGTTCCGACGGGTTTAATCAGCCCCAGCATTTT. Its protein is CASSDGFNQPQHF.

In its sample, this clone was seen a few times. The gene calls are TRBV12-5 and TRBJ2-1; 10 bases agree with TRBD2. The CDR3 runs to 16 residues. Trimming took 1 base from V and 5 from J; bases not matched to a gene: 5. Germline CDR1 and CDR2: LGHNT and FRNRAP. The CDR3 here is CASGLGAGGQDNEQFF. In DNA, the CDR3 is TGTGCTAGTGGTTTGGGAGCGGGGGGGCAAGACAATGAGCAGTTCTTC.

The V and J genes are TRBV10-3 and TRBJ1-3; TRBD1 aligns across 7 bases. The CDR3 extends over 14 amino acids. The V and J ends lost 6 bases and 2 bases, in that order; junction bases with no gene match: 4. The germline V gene encodes CDR1 ENHRY and CDR2 SYGVKD. CDR3 DNA: TGTGCCATCAGGTCCGACAGGGCTGGAAACACCATATATTTT. It codes for CAIRSDRAGNTIYF.

The table lists this clone with a few counts. This chain uses TRBV7-8 with TRBJ2-7; D unclear. Germline assignment: CDR1 SGHVS and CDR2 FQNEAQ. V was cut by 4 bases and J by 2 bases, with 15 bases left in between. The CDR3 totals 15 residues. CDR3 DNA: TGTGCCAGCAGCTCCCAAGCAACAGCCACCTACGAGCAGTACTTC. Its translation is CASSSQATATYEQYF. Full variable domain (outside the CDR3, taken from reference TRBV7-8 and TRBJ2-7): GAGVSQSPRYKVAKRGQDVALRCDPISGHVSLFWYQQALGQGPEFLTYFQNEAQLDKSGLPSDRFFAERPEGSVSTLKIQRTQQEDSAVYLCASSSQATATYEQYFGPGTRLTVT.

In its sample, this clone was seen once. The V gene is TRBV6-5, the J gene TRBJ1-2; the match to TRBD1 covers 7 bases. Germline CDR1 reads MNHEY; CDR2 reads SVGAGI. This CDR3 contains 15 residues. J gave up 5 bases and V 6 bases, and 12 bases lay outside the gene matches. CDR3 amino acids: CASSFEGGDPYGYTF. The CDR3 bases are TGTGCCAGCAGCTTTGAAGGGGGCGACCCGTATGGCTACACCTTC.

This chain joins TRBV3-1 (or the pseudogene TRBV3-2) and TRBJ1-6; TRBD1 might be the D (6 bases). Per the germline V gene, CDR1 is LGHDT and CDR2 is YNNKEL (reference sequence). Trimming took off 0 bases at V and 11 bases at J, with 14 bases between the two ends. This CDR3 is built from 15 residues. The CDR3 DNA follows: TGTGCCAGCAGCCAAGAGGGGGCCGCTACCGCACCCCTCCACTTT. It codes for CASSQEGAATAPLHF.